The rows below give T cell receptor beta chains drawn from one sample of a study of T cells in Graves' hyperthyroidism and ophthalmopathy. Using its own MiXCR run on the multiplex PCR reads, TCRdb lists one record per CDR3 protein. The sample includes about 660,000 distinct CDR3 sequences, less than 45% of them seen just once. What was sequenced was peripheral blood or thyroid tissue (not recorded which). These receptors were obtained from an adult man with Graves' disease, either hyperthyroidism or ophthalmopathy (not recorded which). CDR3s include the opening cysteine and the closing phenylalanine or tryptophan. Each record gives: D gene, clone size, J gene, V gene, CDR3 protein, CDR3 DNA. D genes are given only for firm matches. Size tells how often a clone was seen (once, few, many) or the class of an expanded clone, and some rows leave it out.

d_call: TRBD1
clone_size: NA
j_call: TRBJ1-1
v_call: TRBV2
cdr3_aa: CASRFDQGANTQAFF
cdr3_nt: TGTGCCAGCAGGTTTGATCAGGGGGCCAACACTCAAGCTTTCTTT

d_call: NA
clone_size: few
j_call: TRBJ2-7
v_call: TRBV7-9
cdr3_aa: CASSVVRGNSYEQYF
cdr3_nt: TGTGCCAGCAGCGTCGTAAGGGGGAACTCCTACGAGCAGTACTTC

d_call: NA
clone_size: NA
j_call: TRBJ2-5
v_call: TRBV5-1
cdr3_aa: CASSLASGDELQETQYF
cdr3_nt: TGCGCCAGCAGCTTGGCCAGCGGAGACGAACTCCAAGAGACCCAGTACTTC

d_call: TRBD1
clone_size: once
j_call: TRBJ1-5
v_call: TRBV7-8
cdr3_aa: CASSPRTGGLNQPQHF
cdr3_nt: TGTGCCAGCAGCCCACGGACAGGGGGACTAAATCAGCCCCAGCATTTT

d_call: TRBD1
clone_size: NA
j_call: TRBJ1-3
v_call: TRBV2
cdr3_aa: CASSDKNRGFSGNTIYF
cdr3_nt: TGTGCCAGCAGTGATAAGAACAGGGGTTTCTCTGGAAACACCATATATTTT

d_call: NA
clone_size: many
j_call: TRBJ1-1
v_call: TRBV2
cdr3_aa: CASDRAEAFF
cdr3_nt: TGTGCCAGCGACAGAGCTGAAGCTTTCTTT

d_call: NA
clone_size: NA
j_call: TRBJ1-2
v_call: TRBV4-1
cdr3_aa: CASSHGIPGVSYGYTF
cdr3_nt: TGCGCCAGCAGCCACGGAATCCCGGGGGTAAGCTATGGCTACACCTTC

d_call: NA
clone_size: few
j_call: TRBJ2-5
v_call: TRBV7-9
cdr3_aa: CASSFSTSFETQYF
cdr3_nt: TGTGCCAGCAGCTTTTCGACTAGTTTTGAGACCCAGTACTTC

d_call: TRBD1
clone_size: NA
j_call: TRBJ2-7
v_call: TRBV5-6
cdr3_aa: CAEGQGRYEQYF
cdr3_nt: TGTGCTGAGGGACAGGGACGCTACGAGCAGTACTTC

d_call: NA
clone_size: NA
j_call: TRBJ2-7
v_call: TRBV24-1
cdr3_aa: CATSGGDRYEQYF
cdr3_nt: TGTGCCACCAGTGGCGGGGACCGTTACGAGCAGTACTTC

d_call: NA
clone_size: few
j_call: TRBJ1-1
v_call: TRBV20-1
cdr3_aa: CSALATKAAFF
cdr3_nt: TGCAGTGCCCTCGCCACAAAGGCGGCTTTCTTT